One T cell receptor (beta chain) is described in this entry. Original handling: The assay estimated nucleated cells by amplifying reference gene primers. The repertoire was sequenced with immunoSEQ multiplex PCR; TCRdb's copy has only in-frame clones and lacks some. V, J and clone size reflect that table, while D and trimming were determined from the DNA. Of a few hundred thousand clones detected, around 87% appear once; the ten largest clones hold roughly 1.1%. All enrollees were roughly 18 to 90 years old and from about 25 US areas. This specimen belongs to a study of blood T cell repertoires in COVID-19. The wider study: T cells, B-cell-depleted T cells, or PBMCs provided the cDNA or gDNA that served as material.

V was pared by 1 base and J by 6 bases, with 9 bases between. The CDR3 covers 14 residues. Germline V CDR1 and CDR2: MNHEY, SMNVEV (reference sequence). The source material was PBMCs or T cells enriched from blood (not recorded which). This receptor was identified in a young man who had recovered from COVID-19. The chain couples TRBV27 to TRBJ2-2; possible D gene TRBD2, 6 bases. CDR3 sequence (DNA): TGTGCCAGCAGTTTATGGGAGCGGGCCGGGGAGCTGTTTTTT. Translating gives CASSLWERAGELFF.